This T cell receptor (beta chain) was sequenced for a study of blood T cells in healthy people across ages. Concerning this clonotype itself: What it binds is unknown.

Study results and caveats: Age brought a roughly linear fall in TCR beta diversity measured per million T cells.

PCR was performed a second time for about 7 to 11 cycles using a sample-barcoded 5' primer and a J-beta primer mix. TCRdb reprocessed the 5' RACE reads via MiXCR and lists one record per CDR3 protein. The sample holds roughly 1,500,000 distinct CDR3 sequences; about 32% are singletons and the top ten take 11%. The germline V gene encodes CDR1 SGHRS and CDR2 YFSETQ. The germline V and J ends were trimmed by 0 bases and 4 bases, with 19 bases remaining between them. This CDR3 has 17 residues. What was sequenced was blood. This sequence joins TRBV5-1 and TRBJ1-1, with a tentative D call TRBD1 (5 bases). The TCR was taken from a woman aged 25 to 39 in good health. In DNA, the CDR3 is TGCGCCAGCAGCTTGGGGACCCGGCGAGGGGAGTCCACTGAAGCTTTCTTT. This encodes CASSLGTRRGESTEAFF. The full variable domain, rest sourced from reference TRBV5-1 and TRBJ1-1, is KAGVTQTPRYLIKTRGQQVTLSCSPISGHRSVSWYQQTPGQGLQFLFEYFSETQRNKGNFPGRFSGRQFSNSRSEMNVSTLELGDSALYLCASSLGTRRGESTEAFFGQGTRLTVV.